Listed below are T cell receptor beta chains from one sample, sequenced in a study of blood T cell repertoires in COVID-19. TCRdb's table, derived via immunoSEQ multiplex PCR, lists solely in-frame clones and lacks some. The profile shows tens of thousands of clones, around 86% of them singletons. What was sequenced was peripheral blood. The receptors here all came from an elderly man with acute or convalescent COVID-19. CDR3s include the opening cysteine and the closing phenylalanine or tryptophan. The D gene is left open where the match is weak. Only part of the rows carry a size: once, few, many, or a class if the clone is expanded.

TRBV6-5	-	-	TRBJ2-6	CASSRTSSGANVLTF	TGTGCCAGCAGCCGCACATCCTCTGGGGCCAACGTCCTGACTTTC
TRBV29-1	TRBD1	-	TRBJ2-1	CSVAKGQSSYNEQFF	TGCAGCGTCGCAAAGGGACAGAGCTCCTACAATGAGCAGTTCTTC
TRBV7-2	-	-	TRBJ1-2	CASSSENGREEGYTF	TGTGCCAGCAGCTCCGAGAATGGCAGGGAGGAGGGCTACACCTTC
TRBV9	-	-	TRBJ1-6	CASSVSPGGGNSPLHF	TGTGCCAGCAGCGTATCGCCGGGCGGGGGAAATTCACCCCTCCACTTT
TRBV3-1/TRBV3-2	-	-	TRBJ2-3	CASLRSTDTDTQYF	TGTGCCAGCTTGAGGTCTACCGACACAGATACGCAGTATTTT
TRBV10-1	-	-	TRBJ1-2	CASSPSILRGYTF	TGCGCCAGCAGCCCCAGTATCCTGAGGGGCTACACCTTC
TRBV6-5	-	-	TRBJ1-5	CASSQAGLGNQPQHF	TGTGCCAGTTCCCAGGCAGGGCTTGGCAATCAGCCCCAGCATTTT
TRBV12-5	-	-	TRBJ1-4	CASGLVLGATNEKLFF	TGTGCTAGTGGTTTGGTACTAGGAGCAACTAATGAAAAACTGTTTTTT
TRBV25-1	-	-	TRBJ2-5	CASSGEVEQETQYF	TGTGCCAGCAGTGGAGAGGTGGAGCAAGAGACCCAGTACTTC
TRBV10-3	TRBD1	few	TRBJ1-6	CATRTGDNSPLHF	TGTGCTACTCGGACAGGGGATAATTCACCCCTCCACTTT
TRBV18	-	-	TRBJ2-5	CASSPSNRETQYF	TGTGCCAGCTCACCATCCAACCGGGAGACCCAGTACTTC